This T cell receptor beta chain was identified in a study of beta chain features in type 1 diabetes. Expressed TCRB transcripts were sequenced after all isolated RNA was converted to cDNA. Measured with immunoSEQ multiplex PCR; TCRdb has only the in-frame clones, and not every one. The data hold 310,000 or so clones, with 15% observed a single time. Whole-study findings and limits: Among all four CD4+ subsets, Type 1 diabetes patients had TCRB CDR3s that were moderately but significantly shorter.

In total, each donor contributed a single heparinised blood draw that averaged around 100 mL. This clone turned up a few times. Antigen specificity is unknown. V was pared by 4 bases and J by 2 bases, with 15 bases of the junction left unmatched. The CDR3 spans 19 residues. CDR1 SGHRS and CDR2 YFSETQ come from the germline V gene. The chain couples TRBV5-1 to TRBJ2-3, with TRBD2 matching 11 bases. Material for sequencing was naive CD4+ T cells from blood. This clonotype originated in a man aged 18 to 29 with type 1 diabetes. This CDR3 is CASSPLALLAGGFTDTQYF. The DNA of the CDR3 is TGCGCCAGCAGCCCACTGGCACTTCTAGCGGGAGGCTTCACAGATACGCAGTATTTT.